This T cell receptor beta chain stems from a study of PD-1 blockade in mismatch repair-deficient tumors. Study overall: Enrolled about 2013-2017, patients had progressing, pretreated mismatch repair-deficient cancers of 12 types. Study-level points and caveats: Tumor-resident clones, often undetectable pretreatment in blood, expanded then contracted after pembrolizumab.

Repertoires were generated with immunoSEQ multiplex PCR, while TCRdb's copy carries only in-frame clones and drops some. The table has tens of thousands of clones, over 70% seen once. The CDR3 loop spans 16 amino acids. A note on this clone: Antigen unknown.

Mismatch repair deficiency was confirmed in all patients, by PCR or immunohistochemistry. This sample comprised peripheral blood, obtained roughly 20 weeks after starting pembrolizumab. The sequence was obtained from an adult with mismatch repair-deficient cancer. The V gene is TRBV21-1, the J gene TRBJ2-2; the table's D call, TRBD1, was not checked against the DNA. TRBV21-1 is termed a pseudogene. CDR3: CASSTGQGENTGELFF. CDR3 DNA: TGTGCCAGCAGCACCGGACAGGGGGAGAACACCGGGGAGCTGTTTTTT.